This T cell receptor beta chain was sequenced in a study of blood T cells in healthy people across ages. This clonotype has more than one count but fewer than ten. A junction boundary mismatches the germline segment, possibly from a read error. A second PCR, run for about 6 to 11 cycles, used a sample-barcoded 5' primer plus a J-beta primer mix. TCRdb re-called the 5' RACE reads through MiXCR, storing one row per CDR3 protein. This sample yields roughly 1,100,000 distinct CDR3 sequences, of which around 25% are seen a single time; approximately 0.75% belongs to the top ten. The germline V gene encodes CDR1 MNHEY and CDR2 SMNVEV (reference sequence). This CDR3 has 11 residues. These same records also appear under a second study, on T cells of mothers and their children. That paper states: Each 15 ul cDNA reaction used about 1.5 ug RNA; all RNA was used. For the second PCR, the M1S primer put in sample barcodes and 2-4 random nucleotides.

The V and J genes are TRBV27 and TRBJ2-5, with D tentatively TRBD1 (5 bases). The last part of the DNA fits TRBJ2-7 better; the J call may be wrong. The specimen sequenced was blood. The source of this sequence is a girl aged 2 to 9 in good health. CDR3 amino acids: CVSSTGYEQYF. The DNA for the CDR3 is TGTGTCAGCAGTACAGGCTACGAGCAGTACTTC.